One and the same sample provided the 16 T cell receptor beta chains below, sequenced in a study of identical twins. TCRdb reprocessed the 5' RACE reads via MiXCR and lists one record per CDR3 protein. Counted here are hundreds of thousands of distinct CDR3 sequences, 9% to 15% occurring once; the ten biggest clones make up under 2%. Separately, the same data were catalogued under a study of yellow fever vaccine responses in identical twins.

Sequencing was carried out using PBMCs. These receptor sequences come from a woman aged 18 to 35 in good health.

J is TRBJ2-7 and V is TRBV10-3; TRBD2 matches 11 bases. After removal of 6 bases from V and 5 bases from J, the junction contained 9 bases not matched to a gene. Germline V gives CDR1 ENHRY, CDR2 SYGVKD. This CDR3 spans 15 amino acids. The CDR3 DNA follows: TGTGCCATCAGAGAGCTAGGGACTAGCGGCGACGAGCAGTACTTC. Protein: CAIRELGTSGDEQYF.

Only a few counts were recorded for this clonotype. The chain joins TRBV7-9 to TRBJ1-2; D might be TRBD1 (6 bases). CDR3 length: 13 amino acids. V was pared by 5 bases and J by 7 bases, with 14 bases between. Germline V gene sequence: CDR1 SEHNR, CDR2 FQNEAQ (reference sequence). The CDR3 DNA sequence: TGTGCCAGCAGCGAACAGGGATGGGGTGGCTACACCTTC. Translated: CASSEQGWGGYTF.

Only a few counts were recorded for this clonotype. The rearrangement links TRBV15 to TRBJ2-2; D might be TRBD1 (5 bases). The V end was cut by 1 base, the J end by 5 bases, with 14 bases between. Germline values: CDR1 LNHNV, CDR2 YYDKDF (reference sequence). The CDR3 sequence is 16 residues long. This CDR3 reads CATSRALDTVTGELFF. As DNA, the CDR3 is TGTGCCACCAGCAGAGCACTGGACACCGTTACCGGGGAGCTGTTTTTT.

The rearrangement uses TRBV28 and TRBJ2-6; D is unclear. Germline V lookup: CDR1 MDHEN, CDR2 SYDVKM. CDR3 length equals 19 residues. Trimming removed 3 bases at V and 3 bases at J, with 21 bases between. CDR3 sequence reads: CASSFPPWGGLDGANVLTF. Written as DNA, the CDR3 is TGTGCCAGCAGTTTCCCCCCATGGGGTGGCCTGGATGGGGCCAACGTCCTGACTTTC.

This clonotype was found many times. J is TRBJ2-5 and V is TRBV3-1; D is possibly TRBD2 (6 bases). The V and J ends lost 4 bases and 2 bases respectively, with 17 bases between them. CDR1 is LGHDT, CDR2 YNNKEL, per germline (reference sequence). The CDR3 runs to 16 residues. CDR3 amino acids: CASSPTDTGGQETQYF. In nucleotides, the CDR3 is TGTGCCAGCAGCCCCACAGATACCGGGGGACAAGAGACCCAGTACTTC.

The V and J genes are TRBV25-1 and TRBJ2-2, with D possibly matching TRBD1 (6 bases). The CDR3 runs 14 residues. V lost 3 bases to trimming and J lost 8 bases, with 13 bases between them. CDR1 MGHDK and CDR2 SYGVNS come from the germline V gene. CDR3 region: CASSDSIQGGELFF. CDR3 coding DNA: TGTGCCAGCAGTGACTCCATACAGGGAGGGGAGCTGTTTTTT.

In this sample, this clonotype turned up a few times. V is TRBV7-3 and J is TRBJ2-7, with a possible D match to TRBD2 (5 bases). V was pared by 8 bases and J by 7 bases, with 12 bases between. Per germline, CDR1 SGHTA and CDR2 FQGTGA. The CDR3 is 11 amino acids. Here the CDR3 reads CASGRTGEQYF. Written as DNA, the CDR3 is TGTGCCAGCGGCCGCACGGGAGAGCAGTACTTC.

CDR3 bases: TGTGCCAGCAGTGGGTTGGTCGGTCGCGGCTACACCTTC. It encodes CASSGLVGRGYTF. The chain is built from TRBV2 and TRBJ1-2; D unclear. Germline V gives CDR1 SNHLY, CDR2 FYNNEI. Trimming removed 4 bases from V and 8 bases from J, with 14 bases in between. There are 13 residues in the CDR3.

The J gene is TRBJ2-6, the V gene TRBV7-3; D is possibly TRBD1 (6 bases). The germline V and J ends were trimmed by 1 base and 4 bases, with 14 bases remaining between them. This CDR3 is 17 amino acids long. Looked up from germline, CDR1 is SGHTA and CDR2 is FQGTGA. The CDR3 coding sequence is TGTGCCAGCAGCTTAAATGGACAGCTCTCAGGGGCCAACGTCCTGACTTTC. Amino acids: CASSLNGQLSGANVLTF. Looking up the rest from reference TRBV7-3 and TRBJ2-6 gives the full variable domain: GAGVSQTPSNKVTEKGKYVELRCDPISGHTALYWYRQSLGQGPEFLIYFQGTGAADDSGLPNDRFFAVRPEGSVSTLKIQRTERGDSAVYLCASSLNGQLSGANVLTFGAGSRLTVL.

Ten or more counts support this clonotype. The CDR3 nucleotides are TGCGCCAGCAGCGCGTTAACCGGGGCCTCTGGAAACACCATATATTTT. Residues: CASSALTGASGNTIYF. The J gene is TRBJ1-3, the V gene TRBV5-1; tentative D call: TRBD1 (5 bases). The V end lost 4 bases, the J end lost 0 bases, and 14 bases lay between the germline ends. The length of the CDR3 is 16 residues. Germline lookup yields CDR1 SGHRS and CDR2 YFSETQ.

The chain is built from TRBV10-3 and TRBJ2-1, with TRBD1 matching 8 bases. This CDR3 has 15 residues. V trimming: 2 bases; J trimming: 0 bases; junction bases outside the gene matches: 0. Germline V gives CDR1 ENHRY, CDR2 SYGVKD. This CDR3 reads CAISETGGSYNEQFF. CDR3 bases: TGTGCCATCAGTGAGACAGGGGGCTCCTACAATGAGCAGTTCTTC.

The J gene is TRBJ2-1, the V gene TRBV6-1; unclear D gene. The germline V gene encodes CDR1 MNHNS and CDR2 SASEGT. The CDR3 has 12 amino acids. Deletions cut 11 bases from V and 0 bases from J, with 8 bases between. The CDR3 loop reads CASESSYNEQFF. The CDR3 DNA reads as TGTGCCTCTGAGAGCTCCTACAATGAGCAGTTCTTC.

This chain's CDR3 is CASSQALVTYNEQFF. CDR3 nucleotide sequence: TGCGCCAGCAGCCAAGCCCTCGTCACATACAATGAGCAGTTCTTC. The rearrangement uses TRBV4-1 and TRBJ2-1; D ambiguous. The germline V gene encodes CDR1 MGHRA and CDR2 YSYEKL. The CDR3 contains 15 residues. V was cut by 1 base and J by 4 bases, with 11 bases left in between.

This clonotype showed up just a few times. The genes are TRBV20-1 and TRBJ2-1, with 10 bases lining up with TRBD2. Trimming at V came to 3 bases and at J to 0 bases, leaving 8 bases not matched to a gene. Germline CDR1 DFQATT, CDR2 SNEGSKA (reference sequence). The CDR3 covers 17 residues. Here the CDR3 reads CSASGLAGVSSYNEQFF. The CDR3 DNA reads TGCAGTGCTAGCGGCCTAGCGGGGGTAAGCTCCTACAATGAGCAGTTCTTC.

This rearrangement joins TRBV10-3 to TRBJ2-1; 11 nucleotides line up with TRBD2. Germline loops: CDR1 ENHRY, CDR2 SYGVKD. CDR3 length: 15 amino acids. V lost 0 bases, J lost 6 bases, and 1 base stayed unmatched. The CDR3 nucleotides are TGTGCCATCAGTGAGTCGGGACTAGCGGCCAATGAGCAGTTCTTC. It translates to CAISESGLAANEQFF.

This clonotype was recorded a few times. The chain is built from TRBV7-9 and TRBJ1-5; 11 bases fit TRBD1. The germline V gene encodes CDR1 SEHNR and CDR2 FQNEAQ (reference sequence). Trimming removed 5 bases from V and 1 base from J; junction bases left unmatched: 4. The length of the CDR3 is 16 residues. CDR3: CASSRTGGGSNQPQHF. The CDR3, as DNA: TGTGCCAGCAGCCGGACAGGGGGCGGAAGCAATCAGCCCCAGCATTTT.